Below are 10 T cell receptor beta chains sequenced from a single sample in a study of blood T cell repertoires in COVID-19. Generated by immunoSEQ multiplex PCR, the TCRdb table keeps only in-frame clones and is missing some. This sample has over 200,000 clones, with roughly 80% found just once. Sequencing used peripheral blood. These TCRs come from a man aged 50 or older with active or convalescent COVID-19.

The rearrangement uses TRBV10-3 and TRBJ2-7, with D possibly TRBD1 on 6 matching bases. The V gene's germline CDR1 is ENHRY and CDR2 SYGVKD. V lost 5 bases, J lost 5 bases, and 16 bases lay in between. The CDR3 has 14 amino acids. CDR3 nucleotides: TGTGCCATCAGTATTGGGGGCCCCATCCACGAGCAGTACTTC. Amino acid sequence: CAISIGGPIHEQYF.

The chain uses TRBV2 and TRBJ1-3; no clear D gene. CDR1 is SNHLY, CDR2 FYNNEI, per germline. V lost 2 bases to trimming and J lost 9 bases, with 11 bases between them. This CDR3 is 13 amino acids long. CDR3 sequence: CASSEQAGLTIYF. The DNA for the CDR3 is TGTGCCAGCAGTGAACAGGCAGGTCTCACCATATATTTT.

The chain couples TRBV9 to TRBJ2-1; TRBD2 aligns across 10 bases. CDR3 length: 15 amino acids. V trimming: 4 bases; J trimming: 6 bases; junction bases outside the gene matches: 7. CDR1 SGDLS and CDR2 YYNGEE come from the germline V gene. CDR3 residues: CASSPSGGASNEQFF. As DNA, the CDR3 is TGTGCCAGCAGCCCGAGCGGGGGGGCCAGCAATGAGCAGTTCTTC.

CDR3 protein: CASSASTVTNTGELFF. CDR3 coding DNA: TGTGCCAGCAGTGCTAGTACGGTTACGAACACCGGGGAGCTGTTTTTT. The J gene is TRBJ2-2, the V gene TRBV6-1; D is unclear. This CDR3 comprises 16 residues. Trimming shortened V by 4 bases and J by 0 bases, and 12 bases separated the two germline ends. The germline V gene has CDR1 MNHNS and CDR2 SASEGT.

This sequence joins TRBV6-2 or TRBV6-3 and TRBJ1-5, with D possibly TRBD1 on 6 matching bases. This CDR3 region has 13 residues. Germline lookup yields CDR1 MNHEY and CDR2 SVGEGT. With 3 bases removed from V and 4 bases from J, the gap between germline ends came to 7 bases. CDR3 region: CASSYTGNQPQHF. The DNA of the CDR3 is TGTGCCAGCAGTTATACAGGGAATCAGCCCCAGCATTTT.

The chain has TRBV28 and TRBJ2-3; D may be TRBD1 (6 bases). Per germline, CDR1 MDHEN and CDR2 SYDVKM. V lost 11 bases and J 6 bases, leaving 21 bases between the germline ends. The CDR3 consists of 14 residues. CDR3 nucleotides: TGTGCCTCCACAGGGTTGGCAGTTTGGGATACGCAGTATTTT. Its translation is CASTGLAVWDTQYF.

Details on this clone: This sample includes further DNA sequences coding for the same CDR3. This sequence joins TRBV5-1 and TRBJ1-5; a possible D gene is TRBD1 (5 bases). Germline CDR1 SGHRS, CDR2 YFSETQ. CDR3 size: 13 residues. Trimming took 0 bases from V and 5 from J, leaving 6 bases between them. CDR3 residues: CASSLGGDQPQHF. CDR3 sequence (DNA): TGCGCCAGCAGCTTGGGGGGGGATCAGCCCCAGCATTTT.

This clone was counted a few times. The chain couples TRBV19 to TRBJ1-1; 10 bases line up with TRBD1. Germline values: CDR1 LNHDA, CDR2 SQIVND (reference sequence). Trimming removed 5 bases from V and 4 bases from J; junction bases left unmatched: 4. The CDR3 contains 14 residues. The CDR3 here is CASSQRTGGTEAFF. The DNA for the CDR3 is TGTGCCAGTAGTCAGAGGACAGGGGGCACTGAAGCTTTCTTT.

The V and J genes are TRBV30 and TRBJ2-3; the match to TRBD1 covers 7 bases. The V segment lost 3 bases and the J segment 3 bases; nucleotides outside the gene matches: 6. Germline-derived CDR1 and CDR2 are GTSNPN and SVGIG (reference sequence). The CDR3 totals 14 residues. The CDR3 bases are TGTGCCTGGAGCCCAGGGGGTAGGACAGATACGCAGTATTTT. Its translation is CAWSPGGRTDTQYF.

The chain couples TRBV3-1 (or the pseudogene TRBV3-2) to TRBJ1-2; tentative D call: TRBD1 (6 bases). V lost 2 bases and J 10 bases, leaving 14 bases between the germline ends. The CDR3 spans 13 residues. Germline CDR1 LGHDT, CDR2 YNNKEL (reference sequence). The CDR3 loop is CASSQLGATDYTF. The CDR3 DNA reads TGTGCCAGCAGCCAACTGGGGGCCACCGACTACACCTTC.